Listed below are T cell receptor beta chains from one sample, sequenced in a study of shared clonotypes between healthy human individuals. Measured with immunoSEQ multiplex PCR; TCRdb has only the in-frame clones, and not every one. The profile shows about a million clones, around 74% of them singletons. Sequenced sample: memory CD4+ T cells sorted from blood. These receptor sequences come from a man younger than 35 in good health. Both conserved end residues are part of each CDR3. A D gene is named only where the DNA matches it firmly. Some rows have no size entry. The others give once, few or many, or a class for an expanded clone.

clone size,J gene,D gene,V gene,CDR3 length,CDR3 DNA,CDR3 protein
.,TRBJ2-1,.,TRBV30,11,TGTGCCTGGAGTCGCTACAATGAGCAGTTCTTC,CAWSRYNEQFF
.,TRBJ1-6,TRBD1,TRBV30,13,TGTGCCTGGACAGGGGGCACGGATTCACCCCTCCACTTT,CAWTGGTDSPLHF
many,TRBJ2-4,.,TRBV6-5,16,TGTGCCAGCAGTTCCTCCGGACCGGCGGCCAAAAACATTCAGTACTTC,CASSSSGPAAKNIQYF
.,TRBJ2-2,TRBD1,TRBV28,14,TGTGCCAGCAGCCCGACAGGGCGCAACGGGGAGCTGTTTTTT,CASSPTGRNGELFF
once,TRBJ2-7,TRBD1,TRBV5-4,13,TGTGCCAGCAGCTTAGGGACAGGGTACGAGCAGTACTTC,CASSLGTGYEQYF
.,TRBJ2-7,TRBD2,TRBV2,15,TGTGCCAGCACCAGACTAGCGGGAGGGACGGACGAGCAGTACTTC,CASTRLAGGTDEQYF
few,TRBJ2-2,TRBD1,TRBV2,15,TGTGCCAGCAGGGGACAGGCGGCCGGGACCGGGGAGCTGTTTTTT,CASRGQAAGTGELFF
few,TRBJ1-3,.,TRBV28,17,TGTGCCAGCAGTCCCCAGTCCAAGGGCCGACCTGGAAACACCATATATTTT,CASSPQSKGRPGNTIYF
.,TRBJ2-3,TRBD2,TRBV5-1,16,TGCGCCAGCAGCTCGGGACTAGCGGTAAACACAGATACGCAGTATTTT,CASSSGLAVNTDTQYF
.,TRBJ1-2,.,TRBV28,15,TGTGCCAGCAGTTCAACAGGGCCGAGGGCCTATGGCTACACCTTC,CASSSTGPRAYGYTF
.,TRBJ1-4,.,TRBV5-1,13,TGCGCCAGCAGCCCGGACAGAGATGAAAAACTGTTTTTT,CASSPDRDEKLFF
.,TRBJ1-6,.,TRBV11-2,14,TGTGCCAGCAGCGCTGGGGTTCTTAATTCACCCCTCCACTTT,CASSAGVLNSPLHF
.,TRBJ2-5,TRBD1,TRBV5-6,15,TGTGCCAGCAGCTTGGCAGGGACAGGGGTAGAGACCCAGTACTTC,CASSLAGTGVETQYF
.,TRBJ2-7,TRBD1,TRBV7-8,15,TGTGCCAGCAGCTTAAGGGGGACAGGGACCTACGAGCAGTACTTC,CASSLRGTGTYEQYF
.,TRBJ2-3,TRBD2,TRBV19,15,TGTGCCAGCGGGCTACTAGCGGGAGGTACAGATACGCAGTATTTT,CASGLLAGGTDTQYF
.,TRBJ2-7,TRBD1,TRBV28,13,TGTGCCAGCAGTTATGGACAGGGCTACGAGCAGTACTTC,CASSYGQGYEQYF
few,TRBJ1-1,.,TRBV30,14,TGTGCCTGGAGCGAATGGGAGACGAACACTGAAGCTTTCTTT,CAWSEWETNTEAFF
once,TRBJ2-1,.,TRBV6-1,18,TGTGCCAGCAGTGAAGTGGATGGGACGCTTCATTCCTACAATGAGCAGTTCTTC,CASSEVDGTLHSYNEQFF